This is a list of T cell receptor beta chains from one sample in a study of blood T cell repertoires in COVID-19. Some clones are missing from TCRdb's copy, which holds only in-frame ones; the method was immunoSEQ multiplex PCR. The table includes about 150,000 clones, roughly four fifths detected once. The sequenced material came from peripheral blood. The receptors stem from a woman aged 80 or over with acute or convalescent COVID-19. Each CDR3 is given with its conserved first and last residue. Fields, in order: J gene, V gene, clone size, D gene, CDR3 protein, CDR3 DNA. The D gene is left open where the match is weak. Clone size is not always given. Where it is, it says once, few, many or a class for expanded clones.

TRBJ1-1	TRBV2	-	-	CASSEETSTEAFF	TGTGCCAGCAGTGAAGAGACAAGCACTGAAGCTTTCTTT
TRBJ2-7	TRBV3-1/TRBV3-2	few	TRBD2	CASSQAPKRGYEQYF	TGTGCCAGCAGCCAAGCGCCTAAGCGGGGCTACGAGCAGTACTTC
TRBJ1-2	TRBV5-1	-	TRBD1	CASSLGRGQFYGYTF	TGCGCCAGCAGCTTGGGCAGGGGACAGTTCTATGGCTACACCTTC
TRBJ2-5	TRBV3-1/TRBV3-2	-	TRBD2	CASSQTLTSGSEETQYF	TGTGCCAGCAGCCAAACTCTGACTAGCGGGAGCGAAGAGACCCAGTACTTC
TRBJ2-3	TRBV9	few	TRBD1	CASSETGQGSTDTQYF	TGTGCCAGCAGCGAAACTGGACAGGGTAGCACAGATACGCAGTATTTT
TRBJ2-4	TRBV5-1	-	TRBD1	CASSLAADRGRYF	TGCGCCAGCAGCTTGGCTGCTGACAGGGGTCGGTACTTC
TRBJ2-7	TRBV5-1	-	-	CASSPVGNYEQYF	TGCGCCAGCAGCCCGGTGGGTAACTACGAGCAGTACTTC
TRBJ1-4	TRBV14	-	-	CASSPLRGATNEKLFF	TGTGCCAGCAGCCCATTACGGGGAGCAACTAATGAAAAACTGTTTTTT
TRBJ2-3	TRBV6-5	-	-	CASSYSLAKSTDTQYF	TGTGCCAGCAGTTACTCGTTAGCGAAAAGCACAGATACGCAGTATTTT
TRBJ1-5	TRBV19	-	-	CASSFHRSHGNQPQHF	TGTGCCAGTAGTTTTCACAGGAGTCACGGCAATCAGCCCCAGCATTTT
TRBJ1-1	TRBV2	-	-	CASSEEAGASTEAFF	TGTGCCAGCAGTGAAGAGGCGGGGGCCAGCACTGAAGCTTTCTTT
TRBJ1-1	TRBV4-3	-	-	CASSQEFGRETLLRGAFF	TGCGCCAGCAGCCAAGAGTTTGGCAGGGAAACATTGCTGAGAGGAGCTTTCTTT
TRBJ2-1	TRBV2	-	TRBD2	CASSGSGGASNEQFF	TGTGCCAGCAGTGGGAGCGGGGGGGCCTCTAATGAGCAGTTCTTC
TRBJ2-7	TRBV18	-	-	CASSRDSSYEQYF	TGTGCCAGCTCGCGGGACAGCTCCTACGAGCAGTACTTC
TRBJ2-3	TRBV19	-	-	CASRQGYSTDTQYF	TGTGCCAGTCGTCAGGGTTATTCCACAGATACGCAGTATTTT
TRBJ2-7	TRBV6-5	-	TRBD1	CASSYSAGGVYHEQYF	TGTGCCAGCAGTTACTCTGCAGGGGGCGTTTATCACGAGCAGTACTTC
TRBJ2-4	TRBV6-5	-	TRBD2	CASRGGANIQYF	TGTGCCAGCAGGGGAGGGGCGAACATTCAGTACTTC
TRBJ2-5	TRBV7-9	-	-	CASSPIAETQYF	TGTGCCAGCAGCCCCATCGCGGAGACCCAGTACTTC
TRBJ1-2	TRBV7-9	-	-	CASSLQGDYGYTF	TGTGCCAGCAGCTTACAGGGCGACTATGGCTACACCTTC
TRBJ1-4	TRBV5-1	-	-	CASAREGHATNEKLFF	TGCGCCAGCGCACGAGAGGGCCATGCAACTAATGAAAAACTGTTTTTT
TRBJ1-1	TRBV18	-	TRBD1	CASSIRTGGDTEAFF	TGTGCCAGCTCAATCCGGACAGGGGGGGACACTGAAGCTTTCTTT
TRBJ2-1	TRBV10-1	-	TRBD2	CASSEGTSGEDEQFF	TGCGCCAGCAGTGAAGGGACTAGCGGCGAGGATGAGCAGTTCTTC
TRBJ2-5	TRBV5-5	-	TRBD2	CASSLLAGVGQETQYF	TGTGCCAGCAGCTTACTAGCGGGAGTGGGGCAAGAGACCCAGTACTTC
TRBJ1-2	TRBV4-1	-	-	CASSQDGESYGYTF	TGCGCCAGCAGCCAAGATGGTGAGAGCTATGGCTACACCTTC
TRBJ1-5	TRBV3-1/TRBV3-2	few	-	CASSEKDRDTDSNQPQHF	TGTGCCAGCAGCGAAAAGGACCGGGACACAGATAGCAATCAGCCCCAGCATTTT
TRBJ2-1	TRBV30	-	TRBD1	CAWSVTGVGNEQFF	TGTGCCTGGAGTGTGACAGGGGTAGGAAATGAGCAGTTCTTC
TRBJ2-3	TRBV7-2	-	TRBD2	CASSPTGTSVDTQYF	TGTGCCAGCAGCCCGACTGGGACTAGCGTGGATACGCAGTATTTT
TRBJ2-1	TRBV2	-	-	CASSLQGIAGNEQFF	TGTGCCAGCAGCCTACAGGGAATAGCGGGCAATGAGCAGTTCTTC
TRBJ1-2	TRBV19	-	-	CASSITRGNYGYTF	TGTGCCAGTAGTATAACGCGGGGCAACTATGGCTACACCTTC
TRBJ1-1	TRBV19	few	-	CASSIDQGTEAFF	TGTGCCAGTAGTATAGATCAGGGGACTGAAGCTTTCTTT
TRBJ1-4	TRBV27	-	-	CASSLRGLEKLFF	TGTGCCAGCAGTTTAAGGGGGTTGGAAAAACTGTTTTTT
TRBJ2-2	TRBV30	-	-	CAWRPGLRDGGELFF	TGTGCCTGGAGGCCGGGTCTCAGAGACGGCGGGGAGCTGTTTTTT
TRBJ2-1	TRBV30	-	TRBD2	CAWSRRGGSSYNEQFF	TGTGCCTGGAGTAGGCGGGGGGGAAGCTCCTACAATGAGCAGTTCTTC
TRBJ2-2	TRBV5-1	few	TRBD2	CASSLGGTKNTGELFF	TGCGCCAGCAGCTTGGGTGGGACTAAGAACACCGGGGAGCTGTTTTTT
TRBJ1-2	TRBV5-6	-	-	CASTREGFDYGYTF	TGTGCCAGCACCAGGGAAGGGTTCGACTATGGCTACACCTTC
TRBJ2-1	TRBV20-1	-	TRBD2	CSASRELAAYNEQFF	TGCAGTGCTAGTCGCGAACTAGCGGCCTACAATGAGCAGTTCTTC
TRBJ2-5	TRBV5-8	-	TRBD1	CASSPFDRAETQYF	TGTGCCAGCAGCCCCTTCGACAGGGCAGAGACCCAGTACTTC
TRBJ1-2	TRBV30	-	-	CAWRPQGAGYTF	TGTGCCTGGCGTCCACAGGGAGCTGGCTACACCTTC
TRBJ2-7	TRBV6-5	-	TRBD2	CASSYATGGGPYEQYF	TGTGCCAGCAGTTACGCCACGGGGGGAGGGCCCTACGAGCAGTACTTC
TRBJ2-1	TRBV7-2	-	TRBD1	CASSIQGAPYNEQFF	TGTGCCAGCAGCATACAGGGGGCCCCCTACAATGAGCAGTTCTTC
TRBJ1-2	TRBV4-2	-	TRBD1	CASSQQGQGVNYGYTF	TGTGCCAGCAGCCAACAGGGACAGGGGGTAAACTATGGCTACACCTTC
TRBJ2-7	TRBV19	once	-	CASSIKPRGRGVYEQYF	TGTGCCAGTAGTATAAAGCCTCGGGGCAGGGGAGTCTACGAGCAGTACTTC
TRBJ2-6	TRBV19	-	-	CASSIRFGANVLTF	TGTGCCAGTAGTATCAGGTTCGGGGCCAACGTCCTGACTTTC
TRBJ2-2	TRBV12-5	-	TRBD1	CASGPGTGGTGELFF	TGTGCTAGTGGTCCTGGGACAGGGGGGACCGGGGAGCTGTTTTTT
TRBJ2-7	TRBV5-4	-	-	CASSLKRVGLEEQYF	TGTGCCAGCAGCTTGAAGCGGGTAGGTTTGGAAGAGCAGTACTTC
TRBJ1-5	TRBV7-2	-	-	CASSLVGGNQPQHF	TGTGCCAGCAGCTTAGTTGGCGGGAATCAGCCCCAGCATTTT
TRBJ2-1	TRBV3-1/TRBV3-2	-	-	CASSSHTGQRIYNEQFF	TGTGCCAGCAGCTCACATACCGGACAGAGAATCTACAATGAGCAGTTCTTC
TRBJ2-3	TRBV3-1/TRBV3-2	once	TRBD2	CASSRRLANTQYF	TGTGCCAGCAGCCGACGACTAGCGAATACGCAGTATTTT
TRBJ2-5	TRBV9	-	TRBD2	CASSVAVSGGGETQYF	TGTGCCAGCAGCGTAGCGGTTAGCGGGGGGGGAGAGACCCAGTACTTC
TRBJ1-5	TRBV18	-	-	CASSPRGQPQHF	TGTGCCAGCTCACCTAGGGGTCAGCCCCAGCATTTT
TRBJ2-1	TRBV18	few	-	CASSPPSRNEQFF	TGTGCCAGCTCACCACCTTCGAGGAATGAGCAGTTCTTC
TRBJ1-4	TRBV19	-	-	CASTRRAGELAKLFF	TGTGCCAGTACGCGTCGGGCAGGGGAGTTGGCAAAACTGTTTTTT
TRBJ2-2	TRBV11-3	-	-	CASSLGQYEAGELFF	TGTGCCAGCAGCTTAGGACAGTACGAGGCCGGGGAGCTGTTTTTT